This T cell receptor beta chain was sequenced during a study of cytomegalovirus exposure and HLA in healthy donors. The primer mix had 60 Vbeta and 13 Jbeta primers. The method was immunoSEQ multiplex PCR; TCRdb's version includes in-frame clones alone and lacks a portion of them. The top ten hold 6.5% of the sample, which has 150,000 to 250,000 clones, around 86% seen once. Trimming shortened V by 3 bases and J by 6 bases, and 11 bases separated the two germline ends. The V gene's germline CDR1 is KGHSH and CDR2 LQKENI. The CDR3 is 14 residues long. Participants comprised healthy donors of bone marrow.

The receptor was derived from a woman between 50 and 59 years old in good health and CMV-seropositive. The chain combines TRBV18 with TRBJ1-4, with D possibly being TRBD1 (5 bases). Sequencing was carried out using PBMCs. CDR3 nucleotide sequence: TGTGCCAGCTCACCCGGGGACTACTATGAAAAACTGTTTTTT. This translates into CASSPGDYYEKLFF.